This T cell receptor beta chain was identified during a study of patients and donors after allogeneic stem cell transplantation. TCRdb reprocessed the RT-PCR reads with MiXCR, giving one entry per CDR3 protein. The sample yields tens of thousands of distinct CDR3 sequences, 37% seen once. V lost 4 bases and J lost 6; bases outside the gene matches: 8. Germline V gene data show CDR1 as DFQATT and CDR2 as SNEGSKA (reference sequence). The CDR3 runs 13 residues. The sequence came from a human donor who was either an allogeneic HSCT recipient or a stem cell or donor lymphocyte infusion donor (not recorded which). It is not recorded whose cells these are; they may come from a transplant donor. Input material: blood, either unsorted or a sorted T cell fraction (not recorded which). The rearrangement links TRBV20-1 to TRBJ1-2; TRBD1 agrees at 7 bases. CDR3 in DNA: TGCAGTGCTAAAATACAGGGGATACATGGCTACACCTTC. Its protein is CSAKIQGIHGYTF.